The clone carrying this T cell receptor beta chain was seen a handful of times. The target antigen is unknown. The CDR3 is 13 residues long. The V and J ends lost 6 bases and 4 bases, in that order; junction bases with no gene match: 6. Germline CDR1 and CDR2: MNHEY and SVGAGI. Through a sample-barcoded 5' primer and a J-beta primer mix, a second PCR was run for roughly 7 to 12 cycles. TCRdb independently ran MiXCR on the 5' RACE reads; one entry per CDR3 protein. The repertoire has about 1.6 million distinct CDR3 sequences, about 31% of them found once; the top ten carry 11%. This record belongs to a study of blood T cells in healthy people across ages. Points from the study as a whole: Per million T cells, TCR beta diversity dropped roughly linearly as age increased.

This chain links TRBV6-5 with TRBJ2-7, with 7 bases that match TRBD2. The TCR was taken from a woman aged 30 to 39 in good health. Sequencing was performed on blood. CDR3 loop: CASRPSGTYEQYF. DNA for the CDR3: TGTGCCAGCAGGCCCAGCGGGACTTACGAGCAGTACTTC.